These 4 T cell receptor beta chains were sequenced from one sample in a study of OX40 agonist ivuxolimab in advanced cancers. This table comes from immunoSEQ multiplex PCR, and its TCRdb copy is limited to in-frame clones, with some not included. The sample lists about 70,000 clones; around nine tenths were seen once. The sequencing here drew on CD4+ or CD8+ T cells sorted from blood, taken in a trial of the OX40 agonist ivuxolimab. These receptors came from an adult with an advanced solid tumor such as melanoma, head and neck, liver or kidney cancer.

This clone was found once. The gene calls are TRBV6-1 and TRBJ1-5, with D uncertain. Trimming left V 2 bases short and J 4 bases short, with 12 bases between. Germline V gene lookup returns CDR1 MNHNS and CDR2 SASEGT. This CDR3 spans 15 amino acids. CDR3 in amino acids: CASSEWAGRNQPQHF. The CDR3 DNA is TGTGCCAGCAGTGAATGGGCAGGAAGAAATCAGCCCCAGCATTTT.

The CDR3 region is CASSLSGQGRAEAFF. In nucleotides, the CDR3 is TGTGCCAGCAGTTTATCCGGACAGGGAAGAGCTGAAGCTTTCTTT. V usage is TRBV28 and J usage is TRBJ1-1; TRBD1 matches at 8 bases. With V trimmed by 1 base and J by 6 bases, 7 bases remained unmatched. Germline V gives CDR1 MDHEN, CDR2 SYDVKM. The CDR3 consists of 15 residues.

V usage is TRBV7-8 and J usage is TRBJ2-4; 11 nucleotides match TRBD2. V gave up 3 bases and J gave up 8 bases; unmatched junction bases: 12. Germline V CDR1 and CDR2: SGHVS, FQNEAQ. The CDR3 runs to 17 residues. DNA for the CDR3: TGTGCCAGCAGCTTGATGGTCGCTAGCGGGAGGTGGGACATTCAGTACTTC. Its protein product is CASSLMVASGRWDIQYF.

The rearrangement joins TRBV28 to TRBJ1-3, with D uncertain. The CDR3 extends over 13 amino acids. Germline V gene data show CDR1 as MDHEN and CDR2 as SYDVKM. The V gene lost 7 bases and the J gene lost 2 bases, with 9 bases spanning the gap. CDR3 residues: CASTPGAGNTIYF. As DNA, the CDR3 is TGTGCCAGCACTCCCGGGGCTGGAAACACCATATATTTT.